This TCR beta chain was documented in a study of shared clonotypes between healthy human individuals. This CDR3 is built from 15 residues. CDR1 is SGHNT and CDR2 is YYREEE in the germline V gene (reference sequence). Trimming removed 1 base at V and 4 bases at J, with 9 bases between. Genomic DNA per cell subset filled all wells of several immunoSEQ plates. Data came from immunoSEQ multiplex PCR; TCRdb stores just in-frame clones and leaves some out. The sample includes some 1 million clones, about 75% seen only once; the top ten take over 1.3%. About this clone itself: Its antigen is undetermined.

Study results and caveats: When naive CD4 clonotypes were compared across several donors, about 5% were shared. It was the few donors that limited the genetic and exposure-history diversity represented. A generally larger estimated richness was seen in naive subsets than in memory subsets.

This sequence was found in a man younger than 35 in good health. Sample: memory CD4+ T cells sorted from blood. Noted subset: CD45RA-negative fraction. The rearrangement joins TRBV5-4 to TRBJ1-6, with D uncertain. DNA of the CDR3: TGTGCCAGCAGCTTGTTTCAGGTGTATAATTCACCCCTCCACTTT. It codes for CASSLFQVYNSPLHF.